This T cell receptor (beta chain) is drawn from a study of blood T cell repertoires in COVID-19. About the study: COVID-19 samples from acute and convalescent phases originated in the United States, Italy and Spain. In each case, the material was cDNA or gDNA derived from T cells, B-cell-depleted T cells, or PBMCs.

In the study's own analysis: By means of reference gene primer amplification, nucleated cell counts were estimated. Produced via immunoSEQ multiplex PCR; TCRdb's table is partial and in-frame only. V and J calls and clone size come straight from that table; D and trimming were deduced from the DNA. The sample consists of about 300,000 clones, 85% to 90% of them appearing once. V lost 3 bases, J lost 2 bases, and 7 bases lay in between. Looked up from germline, CDR1 is KGHDR and CDR2 is SFDVKD. The CDR3 is 14 amino acids. This clone came up once. The sequenced sample consisted of peripheral blood. The clonotype was recovered from a man between 65 and 85 years old with acute or convalescent COVID-19. The V gene is TRBV24-1, the J gene TRBJ1-5; D is perhaps TRBD1 (6 bases). CDR3 nucleotides: TGTGCCACCAGTGATCCAGGGGGCAATCAGCCCCAGCATTTT. This encodes CATSDPGGNQPQHF.